This T cell receptor beta chain was sequenced during a study of CD8 T cells in Susac syndrome. TCR beta sequencing was performed on blood CD8+ and CD4+ T cells. TEMRA cells were FACS-enriched, and CD8+ and CD4+ T cells were isolated negatively. cDNA came from roughly 0.47 to 1 ug RNA primed by random hexamers. The authors amplified TCR beta CDR3 across 54 Vbeta and 13 Jbeta using immunoSEQ multiplex PCR. TCRdb re-analysed the immunoSEQ multiplex PCR reads in MiXCR, keeping a single row per CDR3 protein. Here the sample spans about 200,000 distinct CDR3 sequences, roughly 96% being singletons. The specimen sequenced was CD4+ T cells from PBMCs. The TCR sequence derives from a human donor with multiple sclerosis.

The DNA of the CDR3 is TGTGCCAGCAGTTTTGGGGGGGCGGGGGCCCACTACGAGCAGTACTTC. Amino acid sequence: CASSFGGAGAHYEQYF. The chain carries TRBV27 and TRBJ2-7, with a tentative D call TRBD2 (7 bases). Germline V gives CDR1 MNHEY, CDR2 SMNVEV (reference sequence). Trimming removed 3 bases from V and 3 bases from J, with 18 bases in between. The CDR3 has 16 amino acids.